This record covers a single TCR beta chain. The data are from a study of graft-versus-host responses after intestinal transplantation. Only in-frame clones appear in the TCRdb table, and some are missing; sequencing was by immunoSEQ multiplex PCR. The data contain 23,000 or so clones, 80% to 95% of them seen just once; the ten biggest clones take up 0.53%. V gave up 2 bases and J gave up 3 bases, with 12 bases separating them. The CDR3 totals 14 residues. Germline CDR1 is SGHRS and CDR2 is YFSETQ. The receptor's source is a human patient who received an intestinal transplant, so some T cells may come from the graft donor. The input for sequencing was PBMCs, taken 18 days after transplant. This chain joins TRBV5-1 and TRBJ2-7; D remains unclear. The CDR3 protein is CASSFSGGIYEQYF. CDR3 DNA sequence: TGCGCCAGCAGCTTCTCCGGTGGGATCTACGAGCAGTACTTC.